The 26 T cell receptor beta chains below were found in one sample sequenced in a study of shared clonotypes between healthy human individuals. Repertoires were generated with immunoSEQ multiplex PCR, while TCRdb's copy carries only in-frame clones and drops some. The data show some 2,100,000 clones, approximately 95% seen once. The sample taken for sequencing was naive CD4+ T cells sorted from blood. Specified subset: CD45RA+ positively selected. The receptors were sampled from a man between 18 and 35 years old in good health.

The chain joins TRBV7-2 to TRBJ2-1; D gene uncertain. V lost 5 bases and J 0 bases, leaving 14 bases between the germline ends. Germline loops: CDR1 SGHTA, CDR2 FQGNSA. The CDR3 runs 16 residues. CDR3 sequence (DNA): TGTGCCAGCAGCGCCCCAGGCTGGCACTCCTACAATGAGCAGTTCTTC. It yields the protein CASSAPGWHSYNEQFF.

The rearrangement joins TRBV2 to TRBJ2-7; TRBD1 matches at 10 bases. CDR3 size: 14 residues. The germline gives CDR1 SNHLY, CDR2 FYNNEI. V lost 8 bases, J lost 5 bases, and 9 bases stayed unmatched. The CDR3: CASPPGQGFNEQYF. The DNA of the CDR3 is TGTGCCAGCCCTCCGGGACAGGGGTTCAACGAGCAGTACTTC.

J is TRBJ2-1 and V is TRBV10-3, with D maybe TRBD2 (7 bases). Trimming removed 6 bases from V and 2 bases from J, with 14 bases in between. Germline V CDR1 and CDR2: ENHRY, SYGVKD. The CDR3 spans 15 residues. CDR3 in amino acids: CAISSGGGAYNEQFF. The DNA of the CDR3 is TGTGCCATCAGCTCGGGGGGCGGGGCCTACAATGAGCAGTTCTTC.

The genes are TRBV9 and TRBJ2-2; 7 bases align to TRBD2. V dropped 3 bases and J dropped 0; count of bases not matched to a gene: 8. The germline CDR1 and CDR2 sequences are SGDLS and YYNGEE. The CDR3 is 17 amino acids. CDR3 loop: CASSAPTRGTNTGELFF. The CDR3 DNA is TGTGCCAGCAGCGCCCCCACGCGGGGGACGAACACCGGGGAGCTGTTTTTT.

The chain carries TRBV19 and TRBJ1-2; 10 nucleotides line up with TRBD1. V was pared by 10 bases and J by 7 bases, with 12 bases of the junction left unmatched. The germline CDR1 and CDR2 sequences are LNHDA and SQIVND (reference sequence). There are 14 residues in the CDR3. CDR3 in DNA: TGTGCCACCACTGTATGGGGACAGGGGCCTGGCTACACCTTC. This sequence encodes CATTVWGQGPGYTF.

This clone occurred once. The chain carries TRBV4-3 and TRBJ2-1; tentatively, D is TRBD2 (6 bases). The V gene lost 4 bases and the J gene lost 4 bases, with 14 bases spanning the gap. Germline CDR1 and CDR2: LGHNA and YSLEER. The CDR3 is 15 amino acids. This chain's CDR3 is CASSPRDGGYNEQFF. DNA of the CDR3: TGCGCCAGCAGCCCCCGGGACGGGGGATACAATGAGCAGTTCTTC.

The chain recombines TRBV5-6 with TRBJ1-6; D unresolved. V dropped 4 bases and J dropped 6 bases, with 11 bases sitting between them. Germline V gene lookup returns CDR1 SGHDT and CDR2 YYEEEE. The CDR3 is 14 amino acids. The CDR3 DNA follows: TGTGCCAGCAGCGGCGCCGTAGTTAATTCACCCCTCCACTTT. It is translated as CASSGAVVNSPLHF.

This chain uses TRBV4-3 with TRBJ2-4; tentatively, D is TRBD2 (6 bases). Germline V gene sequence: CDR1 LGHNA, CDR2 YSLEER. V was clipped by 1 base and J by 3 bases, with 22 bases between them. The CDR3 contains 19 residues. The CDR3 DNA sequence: TGCGCCAGCAGCCAAGTGGGGGGTCTGGGACTGAAGGGCAAAAACATTCAGTACTTC. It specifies CASSQVGGLGLKGKNIQYF.

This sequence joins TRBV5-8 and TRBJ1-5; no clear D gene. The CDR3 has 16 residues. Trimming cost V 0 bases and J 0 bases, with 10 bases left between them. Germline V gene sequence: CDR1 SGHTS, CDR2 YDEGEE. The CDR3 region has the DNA TGTGCCAGCAGCTTGGCATTGGGAAATAGCAATCAGCCCCAGCATTTT. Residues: CASSLALGNSNQPQHF.

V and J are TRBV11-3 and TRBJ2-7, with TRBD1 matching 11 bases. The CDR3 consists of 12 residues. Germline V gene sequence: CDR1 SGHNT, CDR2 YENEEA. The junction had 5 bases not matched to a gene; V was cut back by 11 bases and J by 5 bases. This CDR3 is CADGTGGDEQYF. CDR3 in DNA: TGTGCCGACGGGACAGGGGGTGACGAGCAGTACTTC. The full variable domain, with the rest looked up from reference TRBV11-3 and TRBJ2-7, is EAGVVQSPRYKIIEKKQPVAFWCNPISGHNTLYWYLQNLGQGPELLIRYENEEAVDDSQLPKDRFSAERLKGVDSTLKIQPAELGDSAVYLCADGTGGDEQYFGPGTRLTVT.

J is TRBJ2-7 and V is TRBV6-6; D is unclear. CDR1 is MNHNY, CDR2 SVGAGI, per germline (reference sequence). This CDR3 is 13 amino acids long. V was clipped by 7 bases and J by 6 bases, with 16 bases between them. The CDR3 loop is CASTLGQSTEQYF. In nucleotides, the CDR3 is TGTGCCAGCACCTTAGGTCAGAGTACCGAGCAGTACTTC.

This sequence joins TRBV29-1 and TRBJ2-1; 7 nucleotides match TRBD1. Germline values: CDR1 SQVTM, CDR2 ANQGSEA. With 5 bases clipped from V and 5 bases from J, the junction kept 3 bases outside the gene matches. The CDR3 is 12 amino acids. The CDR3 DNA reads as TGCAGCGTTTCCGGGACAGACAATGAGCAGTTCTTC. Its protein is CSVSGTDNEQFF.

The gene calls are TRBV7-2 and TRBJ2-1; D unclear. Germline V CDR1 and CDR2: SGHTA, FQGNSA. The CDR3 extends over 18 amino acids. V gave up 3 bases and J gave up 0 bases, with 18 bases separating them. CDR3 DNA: TGTGCCAGCAGCTTTCTGCGATCCGGGCGGAGCTCCTACAATGAGCAGTTCTTC. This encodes CASSFLRSGRSSYNEQFF. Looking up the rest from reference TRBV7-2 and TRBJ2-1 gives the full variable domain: GAGVSQSPSNKVTEKGKDVELRCDPISGHTALYWYRQSLGQGLEFLIYFQGNSAPDKSGLPSDRFSAERTGGSVSTLTIQRTQQEDSAVYLCASSFLRSGRSSYNEQFFGPGTRLTVL.

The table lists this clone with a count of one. The CDR3: CASTPHSQGETQYF. CDR3 DNA: TGTGCCAGCACCCCCCACTCCCAGGGAGAGACCCAGTACTTC. V usage is TRBV6-5 and J usage is TRBJ2-5, with TRBD1 as a possible D gene (5 bases). CDR3 length: 14 residues. Germline CDR1 is MNHEY and CDR2 is SVGAGI. With 7 bases removed from V and 4 bases from J, the gap between germline ends came to 16 bases.

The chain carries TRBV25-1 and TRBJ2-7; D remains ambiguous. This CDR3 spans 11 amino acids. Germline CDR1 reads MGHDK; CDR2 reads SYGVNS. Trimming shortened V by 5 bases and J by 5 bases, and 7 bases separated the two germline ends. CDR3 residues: CASSILNEQYF. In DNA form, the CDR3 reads TGTGCCAGCAGTATACTCAACGAGCAGTACTTC.

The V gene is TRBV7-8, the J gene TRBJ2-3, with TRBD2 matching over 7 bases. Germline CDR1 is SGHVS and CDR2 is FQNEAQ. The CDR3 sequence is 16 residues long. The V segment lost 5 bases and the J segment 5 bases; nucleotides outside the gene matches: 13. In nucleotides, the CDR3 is TGTGCCAGCAGCGCCCTCGGAAGACGGGAGGTAGATACGCAGTATTTT. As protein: CASSALGRREVDTQYF. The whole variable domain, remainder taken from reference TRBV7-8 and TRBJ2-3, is GAGVSQSPRYKVAKRGQDVALRCDPISGHVSLFWYQQALGQGPEFLTYFQNEAQLDKSGLPSDRFFAERPEGSVSTLKIQRTQQEDSAVYLCASSALGRREVDTQYFGPGTRLTVL.

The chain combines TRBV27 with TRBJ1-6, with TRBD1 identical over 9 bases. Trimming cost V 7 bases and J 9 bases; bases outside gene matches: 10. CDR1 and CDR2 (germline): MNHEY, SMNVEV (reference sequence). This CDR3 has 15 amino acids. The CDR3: CASTQAGQGISPLHF. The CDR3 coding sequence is TGTGCCAGCACCCAGGCGGGACAGGGAATTTCACCCCTCCACTTT.

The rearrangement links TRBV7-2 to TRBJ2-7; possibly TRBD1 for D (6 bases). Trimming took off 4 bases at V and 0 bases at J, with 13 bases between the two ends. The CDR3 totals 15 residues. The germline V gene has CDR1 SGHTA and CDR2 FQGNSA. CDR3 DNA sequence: TGTGCCAGCAGCTACCGGGACACCGGCTCCTACGAGCAGTACTTC. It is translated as CASSYRDTGSYEQYF.

The DNA of the CDR3 is TGCGCCAGCAGCTCCGGACGGAAGGGAGAGACCCAGTACTTC. Translating gives CASSSGRKGETQYF. The chain uses TRBV5-1 and TRBJ2-5; D is uncertain. Trimming cost V 3 bases and J 4 bases, with 13 bases left between them. The germline V gene encodes CDR1 SGHRS and CDR2 YFSETQ. The CDR3 contains 14 residues.

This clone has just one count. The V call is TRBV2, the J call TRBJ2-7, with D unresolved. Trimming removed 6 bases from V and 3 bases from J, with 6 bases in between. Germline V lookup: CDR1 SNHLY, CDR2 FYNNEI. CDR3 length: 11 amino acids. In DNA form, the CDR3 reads TGTGCCAGCAGGGGAAACTACGAGCAGTACTTC. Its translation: CASRGNYEQYF.

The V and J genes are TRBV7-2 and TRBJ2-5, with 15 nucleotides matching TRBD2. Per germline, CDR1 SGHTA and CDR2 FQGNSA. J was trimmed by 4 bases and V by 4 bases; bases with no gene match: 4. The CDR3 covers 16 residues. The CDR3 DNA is TGTGCCAGCAGCTCTGGACTAGCGGGAGGGCCAGAGACCCAGTACTTC. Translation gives CASSSGLAGGPETQYF.

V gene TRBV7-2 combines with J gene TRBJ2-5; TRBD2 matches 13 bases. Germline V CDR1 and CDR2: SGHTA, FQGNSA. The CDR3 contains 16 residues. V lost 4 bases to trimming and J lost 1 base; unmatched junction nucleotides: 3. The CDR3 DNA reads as TGTGCCAGCAGCTCGGGACTAGCGGGGATCCAAGAGACCCAGTACTTC. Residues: CASSSGLAGIQETQYF.

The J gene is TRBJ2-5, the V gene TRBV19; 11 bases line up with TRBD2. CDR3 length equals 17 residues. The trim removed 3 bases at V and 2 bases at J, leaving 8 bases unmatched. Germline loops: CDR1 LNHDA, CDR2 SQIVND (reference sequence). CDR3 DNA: TGTGCCAGTAGTATTTCAACTAGCGGGGGACCTCAAGAGACCCAGTACTTC. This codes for CASSISTSGGPQETQYF.

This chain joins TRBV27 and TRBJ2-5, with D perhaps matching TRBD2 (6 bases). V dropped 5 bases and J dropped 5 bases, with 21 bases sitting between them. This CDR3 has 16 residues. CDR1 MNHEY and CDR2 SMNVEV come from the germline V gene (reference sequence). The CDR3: CASSLIPGTAGETQYF. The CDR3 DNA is TGTGCCAGCAGTCTTATCCCGGGGACCGCGGGGGAGACCCAGTACTTC.

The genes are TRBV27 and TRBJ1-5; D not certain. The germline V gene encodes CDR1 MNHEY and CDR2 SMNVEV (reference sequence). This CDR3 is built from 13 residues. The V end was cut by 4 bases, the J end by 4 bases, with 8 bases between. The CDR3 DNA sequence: TGTGCCAGCAGTTGGGCACCGAATCAGCCCCAGCATTTT. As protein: CASSWAPNQPQHF.

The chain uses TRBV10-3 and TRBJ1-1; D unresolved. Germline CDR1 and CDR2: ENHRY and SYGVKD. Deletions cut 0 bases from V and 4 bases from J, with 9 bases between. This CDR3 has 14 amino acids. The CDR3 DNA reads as TGTGCCATCAGTGAGTCTGGGGTGCGCACTGAAGCTTTCTTT. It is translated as CAISESGVRTEAFF.